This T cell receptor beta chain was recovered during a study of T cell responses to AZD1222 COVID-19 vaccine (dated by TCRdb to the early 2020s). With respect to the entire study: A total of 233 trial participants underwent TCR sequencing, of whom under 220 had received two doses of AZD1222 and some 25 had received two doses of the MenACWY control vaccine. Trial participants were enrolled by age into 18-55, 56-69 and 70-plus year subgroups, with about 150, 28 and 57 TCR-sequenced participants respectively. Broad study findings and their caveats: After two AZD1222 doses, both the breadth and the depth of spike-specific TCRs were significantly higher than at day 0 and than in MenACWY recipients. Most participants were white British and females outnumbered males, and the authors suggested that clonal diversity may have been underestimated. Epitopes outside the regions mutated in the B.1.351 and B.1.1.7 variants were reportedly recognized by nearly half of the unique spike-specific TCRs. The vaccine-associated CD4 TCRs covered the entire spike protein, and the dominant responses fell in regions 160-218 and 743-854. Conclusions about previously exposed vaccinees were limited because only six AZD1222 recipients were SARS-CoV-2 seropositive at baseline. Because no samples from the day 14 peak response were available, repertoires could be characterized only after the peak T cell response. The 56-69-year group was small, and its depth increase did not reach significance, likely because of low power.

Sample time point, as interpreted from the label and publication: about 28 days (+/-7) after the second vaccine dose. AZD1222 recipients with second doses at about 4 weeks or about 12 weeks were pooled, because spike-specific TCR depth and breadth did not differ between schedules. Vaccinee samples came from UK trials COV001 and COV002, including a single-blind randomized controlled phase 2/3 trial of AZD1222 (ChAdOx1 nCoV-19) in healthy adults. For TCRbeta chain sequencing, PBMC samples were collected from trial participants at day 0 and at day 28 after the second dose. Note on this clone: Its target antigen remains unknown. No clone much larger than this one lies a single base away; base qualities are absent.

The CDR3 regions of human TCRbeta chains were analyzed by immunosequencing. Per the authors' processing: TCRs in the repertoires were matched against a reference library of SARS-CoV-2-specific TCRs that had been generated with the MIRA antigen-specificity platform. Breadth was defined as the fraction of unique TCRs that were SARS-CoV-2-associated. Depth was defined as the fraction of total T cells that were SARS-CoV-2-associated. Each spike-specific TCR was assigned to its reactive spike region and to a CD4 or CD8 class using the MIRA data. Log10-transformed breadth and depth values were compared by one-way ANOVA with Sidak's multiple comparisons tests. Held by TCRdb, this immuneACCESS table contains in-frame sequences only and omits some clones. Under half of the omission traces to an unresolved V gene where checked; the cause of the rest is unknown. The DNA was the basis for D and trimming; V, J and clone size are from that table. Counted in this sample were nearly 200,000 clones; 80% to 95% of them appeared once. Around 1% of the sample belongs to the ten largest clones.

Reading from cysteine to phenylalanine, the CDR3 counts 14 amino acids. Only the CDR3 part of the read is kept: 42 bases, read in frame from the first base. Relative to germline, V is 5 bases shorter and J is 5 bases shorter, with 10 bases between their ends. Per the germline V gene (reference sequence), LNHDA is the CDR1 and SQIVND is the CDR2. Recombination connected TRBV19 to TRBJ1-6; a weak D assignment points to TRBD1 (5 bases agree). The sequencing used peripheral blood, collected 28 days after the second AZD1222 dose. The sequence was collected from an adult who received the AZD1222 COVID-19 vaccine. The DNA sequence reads TGTGCCAGTAGTCGGGGCCTCGATAATTCACCCCTCCACTTT. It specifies CASSRGLDNSPLHF.